This T cell receptor beta chain comes out of a study of T cells in Graves' hyperthyroidism and ophthalmopathy. Study outcomes and limitations: Clonotypes that were expanded in thyroid above 0.001 mostly appeared in blood too.

There were TCR beta CDR3 regions amplified from RNA transcripts. The study used the HTBI primer set for a first-round RT-PCR of the TCR CDR3. Each CDR3 protein gets one entry after TCRdb re-called the multiplex PCR reads with MiXCR. The sample carries under 550,000 distinct CDR3 sequences, 20% recorded once. CDR1 and CDR2 from the germline V gene are SQVTM and ANQGSEA. V was clipped by 7 bases and J by 8 bases; unmatched bases: 11. The CDR3 has 14 residues. This clonotype was observed a single time. No antigen is known for it. Input material: blood. The clonotype originates from a middle-aged man with Graves' ophthalmopathy. The chain uses TRBV29-1 and TRBJ2-1; 10 nucleotides agree with TRBD2. Here the CDR3 reads CSGVLAGKGDEQFF. The DNA for the CDR3 is TGCAGCGGAGTACTAGCGGGGAAGGGTGATGAGCAGTTCTTC.